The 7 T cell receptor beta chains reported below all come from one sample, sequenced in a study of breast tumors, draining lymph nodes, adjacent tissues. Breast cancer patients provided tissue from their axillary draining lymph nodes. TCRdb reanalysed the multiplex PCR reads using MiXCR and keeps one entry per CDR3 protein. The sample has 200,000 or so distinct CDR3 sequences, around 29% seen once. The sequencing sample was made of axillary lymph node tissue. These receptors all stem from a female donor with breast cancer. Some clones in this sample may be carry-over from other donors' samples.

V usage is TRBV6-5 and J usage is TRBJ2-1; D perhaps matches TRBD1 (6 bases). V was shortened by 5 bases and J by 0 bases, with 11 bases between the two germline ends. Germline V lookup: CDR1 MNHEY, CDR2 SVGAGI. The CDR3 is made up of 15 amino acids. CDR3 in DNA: TGTGCCAGCAGTCCCGGGACAAGCTCCTACAATGAGCAGTTCTTC. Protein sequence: CASSPGTSSYNEQFF.

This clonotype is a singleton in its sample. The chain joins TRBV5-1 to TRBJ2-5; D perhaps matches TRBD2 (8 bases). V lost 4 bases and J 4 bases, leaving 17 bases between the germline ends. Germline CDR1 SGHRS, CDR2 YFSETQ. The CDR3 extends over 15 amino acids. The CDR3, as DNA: TGCGCCAGCAGCCTCGGGGGGGGACAGACAGAGACCCAGTACTTC. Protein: CASSLGGGQTETQYF.

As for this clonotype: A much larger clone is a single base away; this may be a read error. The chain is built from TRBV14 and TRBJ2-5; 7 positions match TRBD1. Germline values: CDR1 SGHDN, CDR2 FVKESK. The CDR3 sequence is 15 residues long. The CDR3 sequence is CASSYRGTGPRTPYF. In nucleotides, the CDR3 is TGTGCCAGCAGTTACAGGGGAACCGGTCCCAGGACCCCGTACTTC.

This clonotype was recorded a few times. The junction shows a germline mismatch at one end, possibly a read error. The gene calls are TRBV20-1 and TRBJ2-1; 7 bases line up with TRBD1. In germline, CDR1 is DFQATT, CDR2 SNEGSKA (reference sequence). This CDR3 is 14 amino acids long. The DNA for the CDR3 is TGCAGTGCTAGAGTGACAGGGAGCTACACTGAGCAGTTCTTC. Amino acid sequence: CSARVTGSYTEQFF.

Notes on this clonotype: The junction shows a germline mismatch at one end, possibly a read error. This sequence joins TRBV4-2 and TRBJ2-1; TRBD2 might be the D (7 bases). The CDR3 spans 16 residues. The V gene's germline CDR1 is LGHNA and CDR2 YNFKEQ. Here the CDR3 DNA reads TGTGCCAGCAACCTTAGGGGGGGGAGCTCCTACGATGAGCAGTTCTTC. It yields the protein CASNLRGGSSYDEQFF.

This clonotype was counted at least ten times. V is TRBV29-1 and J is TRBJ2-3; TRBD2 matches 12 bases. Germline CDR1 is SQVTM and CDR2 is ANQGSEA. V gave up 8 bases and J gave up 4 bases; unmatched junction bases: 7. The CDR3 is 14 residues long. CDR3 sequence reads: CSFRTSGIADTQYF. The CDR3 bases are TGCAGCTTCAGGACTAGCGGGATCGCAGATACGCAGTATTTT.

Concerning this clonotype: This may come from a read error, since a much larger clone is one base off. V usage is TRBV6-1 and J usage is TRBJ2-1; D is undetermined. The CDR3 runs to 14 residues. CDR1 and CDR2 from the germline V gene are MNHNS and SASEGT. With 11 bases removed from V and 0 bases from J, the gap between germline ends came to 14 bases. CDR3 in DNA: TGTGCCGGCAATGCTTACGGCTCCTACAATGAGCAGTTCTTC. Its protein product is CAGNAYGSYNEQFF.